The entry below describes one T cell receptor beta chain. Its matching antigen is unknown. Other nucleotide sequences in the sample specify the same CDR3. Here immunoSEQ multiplex PCR was the method, and the copy in TCRdb shows in-frame clones only, minus some. Of about 72,000 clones in the sample, roughly nine tenths are singletons; the top ten hold roughly 30%. Germline CDR1 LNHDA, CDR2 SQIVND (reference sequence). This CDR3 contains 13 residues. The V gene lost 3 bases and the J gene lost 2 bases, with 7 bases spanning the gap. These data are taken from a study of siplizumab effects on memory and regulatory T cells. Regarding the study as a whole: Naive versus memory phenotype went unassigned for roughly 80-96% of proliferating CD4+ or CD8+ clones. Apparently more diverse than memory cells, naive T cells also seemed major alloresponse contributors. Researchers could map only a minor fraction of alloreactive clones to unstimulated subsets. The study did not confirm that proliferating Tregs from siplizumab cultures were suppressive.

The chain carries TRBV19 and TRBJ1-1, with D hard to call. Source material: CD8+ T cells sorted from blood. The clonotype comes from a human donor in good health. The CDR3 nucleotides are TGTGCCAGTAGTATTTCCGTTAACACTGAAGCTTTCTTT. As protein: CASSISVNTEAFF.